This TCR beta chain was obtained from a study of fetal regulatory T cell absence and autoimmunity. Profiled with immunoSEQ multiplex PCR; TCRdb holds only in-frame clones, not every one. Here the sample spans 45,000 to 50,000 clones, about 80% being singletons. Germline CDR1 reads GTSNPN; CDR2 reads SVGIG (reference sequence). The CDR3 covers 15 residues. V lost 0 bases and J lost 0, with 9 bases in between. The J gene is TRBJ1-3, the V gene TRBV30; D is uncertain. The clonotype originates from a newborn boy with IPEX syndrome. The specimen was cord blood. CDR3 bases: TGTGCCTGGAGTGTTGAGGTTTACTCTGGAAACACCATATATTTT. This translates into CAWSVEVYSGNTIYF. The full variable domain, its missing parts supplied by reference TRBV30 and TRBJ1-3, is SQTIHQWPATLVQPVGSPLSLECTVEGTSNPNLYWYRQAAGRGLQLLFYSVGIGQISSEVPQNLSASRPQDRQFILSSKKLLLSDSGFYLCAWSVEVYSGNTIYFGEGSWLTVV.